The 16 T cell receptor beta chains in this list originate from one sample, sequenced in a study of cytomegalovirus exposure and HLA in healthy donors. Sequencing used immunoSEQ multiplex PCR; TCRdb keeps in-frame clones, though not all of them. The data show roughly 120,000 clones, with around 94% seen just once and around 1.3% held by the top ten. Sequenced: PBMCs. These receptors were obtained from a young woman in good health and CMV-seronegative.

V and J are TRBV7-3 and TRBJ2-1; D is unresolved. Trimming took 2 bases from V and 4 from J, leaving 15 bases between them. Germline V gene lookup returns CDR1 SGHTA and CDR2 FQGTGA. The CDR3 runs 16 residues. As DNA, the CDR3 is TGTGCCAGCAGCTTAGGGTATTACAGCCAGTACAATGAGCAGTTCTTC. Translating it yields CASSLGYYSQYNEQFF.

The V call is TRBV6-1, the J call TRBJ1-2; D is possibly TRBD1 (6 bases). The ends were cut back, 6 bases at V and 1 base at J, with 12 bases in the middle. The CDR3 is 14 residues long. Germline V gene sequence: CDR1 MNHNS, CDR2 SASEGT. CDR3 DNA: TGTGCCAGCAGCGCAAGGGGGGGTAACTATGGCTACACCTTC. Translation gives CASSARGGNYGYTF.

V is TRBV29-1 and J is TRBJ2-3; 9 positions match TRBD2. With V trimmed by 6 bases and J by 3 bases, 10 bases remained unmatched. This CDR3 spans 15 amino acids. Germline assignment: CDR1 SQVTM and CDR2 ANQGSEA. CDR3 region: CSVDLASGITDTQYF. CDR3 nucleotide sequence: TGCAGCGTGGACCTGGCTAGCGGGATAACAGATACGCAGTATTTT.

The chain employs TRBV29-1 and TRBJ1-6, with 7 nucleotides matching TRBD1. Germline CDR1 and CDR2: SQVTM and ANQGSEA. J gave up 7 bases and V 7 bases, and 13 bases lay outside the gene matches. CDR3 size: 15 residues. The CDR3 reads CSARQGTQGNSPLHF. CDR3 bases: TGCAGCGCCAGACAGGGTACGCAGGGGAATTCACCCCTCCACTTT.

The chain recombines TRBV11-2 with TRBJ2-2, with D maybe TRBD1 (6 bases). Trimming stripped 5 bases from V and 9 bases from J, with 19 bases between. CDR3 size: 15 residues. Germline lookup yields CDR1 SGHAT and CDR2 FQNNGV. CDR3 region: CASSTHPDRGRELFF. For the CDR3, the DNA is TGTGCCAGCAGCACCCACCCGGACAGAGGCCGGGAGCTGTTTTTT.

The V call is TRBV9, the J call TRBJ2-3; possibly TRBD2 for D (6 bases). The ends were cut back, 0 bases at V and 6 bases at J, with 11 bases in the middle. The CDR3 has 14 residues. CDR1 and CDR2 (germline): SGDLS, YYNGEE. CDR3 protein: CASSVAGALDTQYF. In DNA, the CDR3 is TGTGCCAGCAGCGTAGCGGGAGCTCTGGATACGCAGTATTTT.

This clone was observed a few times. DNA for the CDR3: TGTGCCAGCAATAGAGGCGGGGTGGTTACAGATACGCAGTATTTT. As protein: CASNRGGVVTDTQYF. The chain couples TRBV6-5 to TRBJ2-3; perhaps TRBD2 as D (6 bases). V gave up 7 bases and J gave up 3 bases, with 17 bases separating them. The germline gives CDR1 MNHEY, CDR2 SVGAGI. The CDR3 totals 15 residues.

The rearrangement uses TRBV7-9 and TRBJ1-2, with TRBD1 identical over 8 bases. This CDR3 is built from 14 residues. J gave up 4 bases and V 4 bases, and 5 bases lay outside the gene matches. From germline, CDR1 is SEHNR and CDR2 FQNEAQ (reference sequence). CDR3 nucleotides: TGTGCCAGCAGCTCCATAGGGACAGGCTATGGCTACACCTTC. It encodes CASSSIGTGYGYTF.

This chain links TRBV6-1 with TRBJ2-7, with D hard to call. Germline V gene lookup returns CDR1 MNHNS and CDR2 SASEGT. Trimming took off 6 bases at V and 7 bases at J, with 13 bases between the two ends. This CDR3 spans 12 amino acids. CDR3 amino acids: CASRASELEQYF. CDR3 DNA: TGTGCCAGCAGGGCCTCGGAGCTAGAGCAGTACTTC.

The CDR3 DNA follows: TGTGCCTGGAGACTATCGTACGGGAGCTCCTACGAGCAGTACTTC. It yields the protein CAWRLSYGSSYEQYF. The chain links TRBV30 to TRBJ2-7; tentative D call: TRBD2 (6 bases). V lost 3 bases and J lost 0, with 15 bases in between. The CDR3 has 15 amino acids. CDR1 and CDR2 from the germline V gene are GTSNPN and SVGIG (reference sequence).

The chain has TRBV7-8 and TRBJ1-5; tentatively, D is TRBD1 (6 bases). This CDR3 contains 14 residues. In germline, CDR1 is SGHVS, CDR2 FQNEAQ. Trimming took 5 bases from V and 1 from J, leaving 9 bases between them. CDR3 residues: CASSPGTSNQPQHF. For the CDR3, the DNA is TGTGCCAGCAGCCCGGGGACAAGCAATCAGCCCCAGCATTTT.

The genes are TRBV19 and TRBJ1-2, with a weak D call TRBD1 (5 bases). With 6 bases removed from V and 2 bases from J, the gap between germline ends came to 16 bases. Germline V lookup: CDR1 LNHDA, CDR2 SQIVND (reference sequence). This CDR3 region has 15 residues. The CDR3 region is CASRSRARGNYGYTF. The CDR3 DNA is TGTGCCAGTAGGTCGAGGGCCCGGGGGAACTATGGCTACACCTTC.

The genes are TRBV19 and TRBJ1-5; D possibly corresponds to TRBD1 (6 bases). The length of the CDR3 is 15 residues. Germline CDR1 and CDR2: LNHDA and SQIVND (reference sequence). Trimming pared 8 bases from V and 0 bases from J, leaving 14 bases between. In nucleotides, the CDR3 is TGTGCCAGTTCAAGGGGGGGCCTTAGCAATCAGCCCCAGCATTTT. It encodes CASSRGGLSNQPQHF.

The chain joins TRBV6-5 to TRBJ1-2, with 9 positions matching TRBD1. CDR1 and CDR2 (germline): MNHEY, SVGAGI. Losses at the gene ends were 6 bases for V and 1 base for J; bases not matched to a gene: 3. There are 14 residues in the CDR3. CDR3 sequence (DNA): TGTGCCAGCAGCTGGGGACAGGGTAACTATGGCTACACCTTC. Translation gives CASSWGQGNYGYTF.

This CDR3 reads CASSPSGSMNTEAFF. Written as DNA, the CDR3 is TGTGCCAGCAGTCCGTCAGGGTCGATGAACACTGAAGCTTTCTTT. The genes are TRBV6-5 and TRBJ1-1; a weak D match, TRBD1 (5 bases). The CDR3 runs to 15 residues. Per the germline V gene, CDR1 is MNHEY and CDR2 is SVGAGI. V gave up 5 bases and J gave up 0 bases, with 13 bases separating them.

This clone was detected once. The V gene is TRBV10-3, the J gene TRBJ1-5; no firm D call. Germline CDR1 ENHRY, CDR2 SYGVKD. The CDR3 totals 15 residues. Trimming pared 2 bases from V and 0 bases from J, leaving 8 bases between. CDR3 sequence (DNA): TGTGCCATCAGTGAGGGGCTTCATAGCAATCAGCCCCAGCATTTT. This translates into CAISEGLHSNQPQHF.